This T cell receptor (beta chain) was sequenced for a study of blood T cell repertoires in COVID-19. Study at large: Material from acute and convalescent COVID-19 was sourced from the United States, Italy and Spain. Sources were T cells, B-cell-depleted T cells, or PBMCs; the material itself was cDNA or gDNA.

Enrolment of Seattle patients took place during active infection, and they were followed longitudinally. The germline CDR1 and CDR2 sequences are MNHEY and SVGAGI. The V segment lost 6 bases and the J segment 2 bases; nucleotides outside the gene matches: 0. The CDR3 covers 12 residues. As processed by the authors: From reference gene primer amplification, estimates of nucleated cell counts were derived. This table comes from immunoSEQ multiplex PCR, and its TCRdb copy is limited to in-frame clones, with some not included. The DNA was the basis for D and trimming; V, J and clone size are from that table. In the table there are roughly 120,000 clones, roughly 90% of which are singletons.

The sample comprised peripheral blood. The TCR comes from a man in his fifties or sixties with COVID-19, enrolled during active disease. This rearrangement joins TRBV6-5 to TRBJ1-2; the match to TRBD1 covers 7 bases. The CDR3 here is CASRQGNYGYTF. CDR3 coding DNA: TGTGCCAGCAGACAGGGGAACTATGGCTACACCTTC.